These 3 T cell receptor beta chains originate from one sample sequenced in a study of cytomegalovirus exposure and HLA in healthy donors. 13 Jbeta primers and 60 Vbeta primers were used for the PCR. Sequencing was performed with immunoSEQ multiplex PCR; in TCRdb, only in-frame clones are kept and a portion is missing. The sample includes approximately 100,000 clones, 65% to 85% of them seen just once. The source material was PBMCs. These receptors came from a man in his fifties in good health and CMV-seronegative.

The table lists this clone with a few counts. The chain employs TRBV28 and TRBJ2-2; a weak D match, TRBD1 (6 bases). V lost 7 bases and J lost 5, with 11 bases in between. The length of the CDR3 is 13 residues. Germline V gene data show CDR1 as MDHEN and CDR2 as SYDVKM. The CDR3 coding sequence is TGTGCCAGCAACAGGGCCGCAACCGGGGAGCTGTTTTTT. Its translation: CASNRAATGELFF.

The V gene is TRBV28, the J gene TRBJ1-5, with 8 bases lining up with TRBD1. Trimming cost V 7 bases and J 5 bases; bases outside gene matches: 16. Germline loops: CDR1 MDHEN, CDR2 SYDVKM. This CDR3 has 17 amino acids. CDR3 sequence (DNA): TGTGCCAGCATTACGGGAAGGACAGGGAGGGGAGATCAGCCCCAGCATTTT. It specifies CASITGRTGRGDQPQHF.

The CDR3 sequence is CASSQETTRSGANVLTF. In nucleotides, the CDR3 is TGCGCCAGCAGCCAAGAGACAACTCGCTCTGGGGCCAACGTCCTGACTTTC. The J gene is TRBJ2-6, the V gene TRBV4-3; D gene unclear. There are 17 residues in the CDR3. The germline gives CDR1 LGHNA, CDR2 YSLEER. V lost 0 bases and J 0 bases, leaving 9 bases between the germline ends.